This is a list of T cell receptor beta chains from one sample in a study of beta chain features in type 1 diabetes. The data were produced by immunoSEQ multiplex PCR, yet TCRdb's version contains in-frame clones alone and is incomplete. This sample yields 50,000 to 65,000 clones, of which approximately 45% are seen a single time; approximately 1.4% belongs to the top ten. The sequenced sample was Tregs from blood. The receptor source for this set is a man aged 25-45 years with type 1 diabetes. Both conserved end residues are part of each CDR3. D genes are given only for firm matches. Size values are once, few and many counts, or a class for expanded clones, and some rows have none.

length	J	D	size	V	CDR3	DNA
14	TRBJ1-1	-	-	TRBV6-5	CASSYLGGNTEAFF	TGTGCCAGCAGTTACCTCGGGGGAAACACTGAAGCTTTCTTT
16	TRBJ2-7	TRBD1	few	TRBV7-6	CASSPWGRTGGDEQYF	TGTGCCAGCAGCCCATGGGGTCGGACAGGGGGCGACGAGCAGTACTTC
15	TRBJ1-1	-	few	TRBV7-8	CASSSSGHPNTEAFF	TGTGCCAGCAGCTCTTCGGGACACCCGAACACTGAAGCTTTCTTT
15	TRBJ2-5	TRBD2	-	TRBV2	CASSEFWGGQETQYF	TGTGCCAGCAGTGAATTTTGGGGGGGGCAAGAGACCCAGTACTTC
12	TRBJ2-7	-	-	TRBV18	CASSLSSYEQYF	TGTGCCAGCTCACTGAGCTCCTACGAGCAGTACTTC
16	TRBJ2-1	TRBD2	few	TRBV14	CASSLLAGVSYNEQFF	TGTGCCAGCAGCCTACTAGCGGGAGTTTCCTACAATGAGCAGTTCTTC
20	TRBJ1-1	-	-	TRBV28	CASIPRPPGMVRCTNTEAFF	TGTGCCAGCATCCCACGGCCTCCAGGGATGGTTCGATGCACGAACACTGAAGCTTTCTTT
13	TRBJ1-3	-	-	TRBV29-1	CSVERGLRDTIYF	TGCAGCGTTGAGAGAGGACTGAGGGACACCATATATTTT
17	TRBJ2-3	TRBD2	few	TRBV27	CASSLSGLAGEPDTQYF	TGTGCCAGCAGTTTATCGGGACTAGCGGGAGAGCCAGATACGCAGTATTTT
14	TRBJ2-1	TRBD2	-	TRBV23-1	CASSRLADHNEQFF	TGCGCCAGCAGCCGACTAGCGGATCACAATGAGCAGTTCTTC
20	TRBJ2-1	-	-	TRBV7-3	CASSSQPGARASGVYNEQFF	TGTGCCAGCAGCTCCCAGCCAGGGGCGCGAGCTAGCGGAGTCTACAATGAGCAGTTCTTC
15	TRBJ1-5	TRBD1	-	TRBV6-1	CASRPGQGTLQPQHF	TGTGCCAGCAGACCGGGACAGGGGACGCTTCAGCCCCAGCATTTT
14	TRBJ1-5	-	-	TRBV19	CASSIPGYNQPQHF	TGTGCCAGTTCAATCCCAGGGTACAATCAGCCCCAGCATTTT
14	TRBJ1-4	TRBD1	-	TRBV5-6	CASSRQGSTLGVLF	TGTGCCAGCAGTAGACAGGGTTCGACCCTGGGAGTTCTTTTT
16	TRBJ1-3	TRBD1	many	TRBV28	CASSASDRASGNTIYF	TGTGCCAGCAGCGCGTCAGACAGGGCCTCTGGAAACACCATATATTTT
12	TRBJ2-1	-	-	TRBV29-1	CSVSDYYNEQFF	TGCAGCGTTTCTGACTACTACAATGAGCAGTTCTTC
15	TRBJ2-1	-	-	TRBV19	CASRPMGQGNNEQFF	TGTGCCAGTAGACCCATGGGGCAGGGGAACAATGAGCAGTTCTTC
15	TRBJ2-1	-	few	TRBV2	CASSRITSAGNEQFF	TGTGCCAGCAGCCGAATTACATCGGCGGGAAATGAGCAGTTCTTC
13	TRBJ2-6	-	few	TRBV28	CASYTPGANVLTF	TGTGCCAGCTACACCCCTGGGGCCAACGTCCTGACTTTC
15	TRBJ2-3	-	-	TRBV7-2	CASSLQKSSTDTQYF	TGTGCCAGCAGCTTACAGAAATCTAGCACAGATACGCAGTATTTT
17	TRBJ2-5	TRBD2	-	TRBV5-1	CASSWAGGGGGGETQYF	TGCGCCAGCAGCTGGGCCGGGGGGGGAGGTGGCGGAGAGACCCAGTACTTC
15	TRBJ2-7	-	-	TRBV30	CAWSVGGPNWDEQYF	TGTGCCTGGAGTGTAGGAGGACCAAACTGGGACGAGCAGTACTTC
16	TRBJ2-6	-	-	TRBV18	CASSPPNLSGANVLTF	TGTGCCAGCTCACCACCGAACTTATCTGGGGCCAACGTCCTGACTTTC
15	TRBJ1-5	-	-	TRBV2	CASSEGGGGNQPQHF	TGTGCCAGCAGTGAAGGGGGCGGGGGCAATCAGCCCCAGCATTTT
13	TRBJ2-4	-	few	TRBV28	CASLHVAKNIQYF	TGTGCCAGCTTACACGTAGCCAAAAACATTCAGTACTTC
11	TRBJ2-7	-	-	TRBV20-1	CSVRPGAEQYF	TGCAGTGTTCGACCTGGGGCCGAGCAGTACTTC
15	TRBJ1-5	TRBD1	-	TRBV5-1	CASSWGQGDNQPQHF	TGCGCCAGCAGCTGGGGACAGGGCGACAATCAGCCCCAGCATTTT
15	TRBJ1-4	-	few	TRBV5-6	CASSLQGPTNEKLFF	TGTGCCAGCAGCTTGCAGGGGCCAACTAATGAAAAACTGTTTTTT
11	TRBJ1-2	-	few	TRBV28	CASLGWGRYTF	TGTGCCAGCTTGGGTTGGGGCCGCTACACCTTC